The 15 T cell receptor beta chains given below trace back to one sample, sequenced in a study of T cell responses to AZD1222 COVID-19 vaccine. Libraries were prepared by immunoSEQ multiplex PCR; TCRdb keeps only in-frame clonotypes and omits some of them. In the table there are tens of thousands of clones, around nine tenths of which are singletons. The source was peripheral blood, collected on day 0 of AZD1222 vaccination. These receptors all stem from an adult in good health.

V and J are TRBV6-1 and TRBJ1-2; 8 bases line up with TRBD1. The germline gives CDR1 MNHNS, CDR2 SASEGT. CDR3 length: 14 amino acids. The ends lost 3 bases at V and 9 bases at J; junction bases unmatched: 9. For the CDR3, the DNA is TGTGCCAGCAGTGAGCAGACAGGGGTAGTTAGCTACACCTTC. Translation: CASSEQTGVVSYTF.

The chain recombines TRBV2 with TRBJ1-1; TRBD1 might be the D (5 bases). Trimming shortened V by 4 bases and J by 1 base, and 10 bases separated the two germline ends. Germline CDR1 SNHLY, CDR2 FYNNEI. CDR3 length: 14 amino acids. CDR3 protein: CASSGTGGNTEAFF. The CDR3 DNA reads TGTGCCAGCAGTGGCACGGGGGGGAACACTGAAGCTTTCTTT.

In DNA, the CDR3 is TGTGCCAGCAGTGGGACAGCAACTGGAAACACCATATATTTT. It specifies CASSGTATGNTIYF. This rearrangement joins TRBV9 to TRBJ1-3; 7 bases are a match to TRBD1. Per the germline V gene, CDR1 is SGDLS and CDR2 is YYNGEE. V trimming: 5 bases; J trimming: 2 bases; junction bases outside the gene matches: 4. The CDR3 contains 14 residues.

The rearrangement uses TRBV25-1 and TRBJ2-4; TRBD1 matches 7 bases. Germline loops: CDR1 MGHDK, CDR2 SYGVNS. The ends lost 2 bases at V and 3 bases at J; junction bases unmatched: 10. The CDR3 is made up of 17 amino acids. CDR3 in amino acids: CASSEGQTGVGKNIQYF. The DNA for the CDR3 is TGTGCCAGCAGTGAAGGGCAAACAGGGGTTGGCAAAAACATTCAGTACTTC.

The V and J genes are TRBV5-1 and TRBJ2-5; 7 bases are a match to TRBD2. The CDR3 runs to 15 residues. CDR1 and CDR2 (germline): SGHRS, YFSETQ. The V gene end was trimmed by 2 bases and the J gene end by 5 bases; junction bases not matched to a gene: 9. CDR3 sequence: CASSFLAGREETQYF. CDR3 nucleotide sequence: TGCGCCAGCAGCTTTTTGGCAGGGAGGGAGGAGACCCAGTACTTC.

CDR3 sequence: CASSLGEYNEQFF. The CDR3 nucleotides read TGCGCCAGCAGCTTAGGGGAATACAATGAGCAGTTCTTC. The chain combines TRBV5-1 with TRBJ2-1; perhaps TRBD1 as D (5 bases). Trimming stripped 2 bases from V and 4 bases from J, with 7 bases between. The CDR3 is 13 residues long. CDR1 is SGHRS, CDR2 YFSETQ, per germline.

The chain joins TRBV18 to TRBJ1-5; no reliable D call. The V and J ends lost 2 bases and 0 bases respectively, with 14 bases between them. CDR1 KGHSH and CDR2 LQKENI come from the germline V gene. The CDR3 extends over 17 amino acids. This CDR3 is CASSPVFVTLSNQPQHF. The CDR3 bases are TGTGCCAGCTCACCAGTATTCGTTACTCTTAGCAATCAGCCCCAGCATTTT. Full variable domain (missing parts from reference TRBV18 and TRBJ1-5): NAGVMQNPRHLVRRRGQEARLRCSPMKGHSHVYWYRQLPEEGLKFMVYLQKENIIDESGMPKERFSAEFPKEGPSILRIQQVVRGDSAAYFCASSPVFVTLSNQPQHFGDGTRLSIL.

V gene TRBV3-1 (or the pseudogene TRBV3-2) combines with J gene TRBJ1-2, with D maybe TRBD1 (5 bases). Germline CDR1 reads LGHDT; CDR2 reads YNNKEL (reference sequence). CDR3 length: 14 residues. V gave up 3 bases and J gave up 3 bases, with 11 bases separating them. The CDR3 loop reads CASSHPQEHYGYTF. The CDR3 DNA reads TGTGCCAGCAGCCATCCACAGGAGCACTATGGCTACACCTTC.

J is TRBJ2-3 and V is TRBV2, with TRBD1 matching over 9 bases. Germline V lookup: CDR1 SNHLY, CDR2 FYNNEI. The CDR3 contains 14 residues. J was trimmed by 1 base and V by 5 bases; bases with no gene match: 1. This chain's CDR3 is CASSYRGRTDTQYF. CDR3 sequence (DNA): TGTGCCAGCAGTTACAGGGGGCGCACAGATACGCAGTATTTT.

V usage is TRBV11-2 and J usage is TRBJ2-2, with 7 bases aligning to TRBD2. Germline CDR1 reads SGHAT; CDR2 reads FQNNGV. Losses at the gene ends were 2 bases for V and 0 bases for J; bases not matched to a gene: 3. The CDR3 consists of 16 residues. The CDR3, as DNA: TGTGCCAGCAGCTTACTAGCGGCGACGAACACCGGGGAGCTGTTTTTT. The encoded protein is CASSLLAATNTGELFF.

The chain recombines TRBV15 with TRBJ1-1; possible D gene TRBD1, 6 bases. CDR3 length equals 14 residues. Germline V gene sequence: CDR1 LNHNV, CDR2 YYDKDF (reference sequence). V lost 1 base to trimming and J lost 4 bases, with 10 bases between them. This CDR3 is CATSRALGATEAFF. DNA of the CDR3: TGTGCCACCAGCAGAGCGTTGGGGGCCACTGAAGCTTTCTTT.

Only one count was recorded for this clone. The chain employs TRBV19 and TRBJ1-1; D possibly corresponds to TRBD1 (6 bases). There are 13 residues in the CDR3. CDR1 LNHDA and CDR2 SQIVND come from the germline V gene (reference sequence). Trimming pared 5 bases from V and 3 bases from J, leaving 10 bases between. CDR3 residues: CASSRQADTEAFF. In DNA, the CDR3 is TGTGCCAGTAGTCGACAGGCGGACACTGAAGCTTTCTTT.

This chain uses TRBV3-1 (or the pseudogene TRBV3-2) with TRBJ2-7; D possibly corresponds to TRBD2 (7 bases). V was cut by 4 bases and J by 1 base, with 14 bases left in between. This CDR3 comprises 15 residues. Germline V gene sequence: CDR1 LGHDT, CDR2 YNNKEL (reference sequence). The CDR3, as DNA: TGTGCCAGCAGCCGCGAAGGGGGGGGATCCTACGAGCAGTACTTC. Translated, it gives CASSREGGGSYEQYF.

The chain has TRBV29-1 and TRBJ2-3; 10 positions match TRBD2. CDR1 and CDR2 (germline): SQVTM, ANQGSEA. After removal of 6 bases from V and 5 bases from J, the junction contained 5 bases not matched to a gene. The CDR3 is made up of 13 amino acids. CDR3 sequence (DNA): TGCAGCGTCGAGCGGGGGGGCGGAGATACGCAGTATTTT. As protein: CSVERGGGDTQYF.

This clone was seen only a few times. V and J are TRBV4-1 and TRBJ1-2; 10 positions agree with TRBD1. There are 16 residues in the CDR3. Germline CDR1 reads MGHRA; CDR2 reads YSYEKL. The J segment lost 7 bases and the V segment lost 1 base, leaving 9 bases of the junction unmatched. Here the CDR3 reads CASSQVLGTGVFGYTF. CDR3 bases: TGCGCCAGCAGCCAAGTATTAGGGACAGGGGTTTTTGGCTACACCTTC.